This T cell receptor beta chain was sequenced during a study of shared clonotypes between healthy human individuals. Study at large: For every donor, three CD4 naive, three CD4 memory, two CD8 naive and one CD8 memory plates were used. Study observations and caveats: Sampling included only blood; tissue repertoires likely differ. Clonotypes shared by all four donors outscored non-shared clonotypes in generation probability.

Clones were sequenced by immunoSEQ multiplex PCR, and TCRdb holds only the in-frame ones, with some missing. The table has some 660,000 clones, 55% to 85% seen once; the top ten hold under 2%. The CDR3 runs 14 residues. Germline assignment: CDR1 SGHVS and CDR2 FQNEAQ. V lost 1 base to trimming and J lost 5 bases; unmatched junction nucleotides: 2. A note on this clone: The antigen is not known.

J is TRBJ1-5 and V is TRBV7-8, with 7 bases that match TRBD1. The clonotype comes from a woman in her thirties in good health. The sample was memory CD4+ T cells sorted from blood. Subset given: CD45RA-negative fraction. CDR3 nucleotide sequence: TGTGCCAGCAGCTTAGGGACAGGCTATCAGCCCCAGCATTTT. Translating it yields CASSLGTGYQPQHF. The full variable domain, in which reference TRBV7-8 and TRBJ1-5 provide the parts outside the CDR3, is GAGVSQSPRYKVAKRGQDVALRCDPISGHVSLFWYQQALGQGPEFLTYFQNEAQLDKSGLPSDRFFAERPEGSVSTLKIQRTQQEDSAVYLCASSLGTGYQPQHFGDGTRLSIL.